This T cell receptor (beta chain) was sequenced for a study of glioma-infiltrating T cells. Study-level results: Only very few CDR3 sequences appeared in both tissue and blood. Gliomas, especially low-grade, showed above-expected tissue-blood divergence; non-neoplastic patients showed below.

This clonotype was observed many times. Its antigen is not identified. Amplification of TCR alpha and beta CDR3 regions from RNA used iRepertoire nested multiplex PCR. One-step reverse transcription and amplification started from approximately 100-400 ng of tissue mRNA or PBMC total RNA. TCRdb passed the multiplex PCR reads through MiXCR, listing each CDR3 protein once. The table records some 160,000 distinct CDR3 sequences, more than 35% of them present only once. Trimming at V came to 6 bases and at J to 7 bases, leaving 9 bases not matched to a gene. This CDR3 spans 14 amino acids. Germline CDR1 reads SNHLY; CDR2 reads FYNNEI.

This rearrangement joins TRBV2 to TRBJ1-5, with 7 bases that match TRBD1. The sample taken for sequencing was glioma tissue, nonneoplastic brain tissue, or PBMCs (not recorded which). The TCR comes from a human donor with low-grade glioma or glioblastoma, undergoing nonglioma brain surgery, or in good health (not recorded which). The CDR3 spells CASSVDRDGQPQHF. In nucleotides, the CDR3 is TGTGCCAGCAGCGTAGACAGGGATGGGCAGCCCCAGCATTTT.